These T cell receptor beta chains were read from a single sample in a study of T cells in Graves' hyperthyroidism and ophthalmopathy. TCRdb used MiXCR to reprocess the multiplex PCR reads, holding one entry per CDR3 protein. Among about 560,000 distinct CDR3 sequences listed, 16% were seen once. The sequenced sample was blood. Every receptor here comes from a woman younger than 30 with Graves' hyperthyroidism. The conserved cysteine and the conserved F or W are not part of the CDR3 here. The D gene is left open where the match is weak. A row's size may be missing; if present it is once, few, many or a size class.

cdr3_aa clone_size v_call d_call j_call
ASSSGTGGGEAF many TRBV6-2/TRBV6-3 TRBD1 TRBJ1-1
ASSVAGSENTEAF many TRBV9 - TRBJ1-1
ASSPTGAGYT many TRBV18 TRBD1 TRBJ1-2
SASSSGSWEETQY - TRBV20-1 TRBD2 TRBJ2-5
ATSRGLGDEQF - TRBV15 - TRBJ2-1
ASSQDFGTSGSLGDEQF - TRBV14 TRBD2 TRBJ2-1
ASSSPTTNEKLF few TRBV28 - TRBJ1-4
ASSEVSIGLGEQY many TRBV6-1 - TRBJ2-7
ASSVSEMGGYT - TRBV9 - TRBJ1-2
ASSPPPSGSSYEQY many TRBV18 TRBD2 TRBJ2-7
ARPMVGGSYQETQY many TRBV27 TRBD2 TRBJ2-5
ASSVGAANYNEQF - TRBV9 - TRBJ2-1
ASSAGFSDGYT - TRBV9 - TRBJ1-2
ASTTSGRSNEQF few TRBV12-3/TRBV12-4 TRBD2 TRBJ2-1
ASSRHQPQH - TRBV6-1 - TRBJ1-5
ASSASSGVTDTQY few TRBV7-9 TRBD2 TRBJ2-3
SARDLTGQGYYGYT few TRBV20-1 TRBD1 TRBJ1-2
ASSELAGGRNQPQH many TRBV6-1 - TRBJ1-5
ASSGLFRGNKRNTEAF - TRBV10-2 - TRBJ1-1
ASSRTGNTEDF - TRBV5-1 - TRBJ1-1
ASSGGGEKLF few TRBV13 - TRBJ1-4
SYLASGGFEQF - TRBV29-1 TRBD2 TRBJ2-1
ASSLGLRGGNYEQY - TRBV12-3/TRBV12-4 - TRBJ2-7
ASSYRQGSWGTDTQY - TRBV6-2/TRBV6-3 TRBD1 TRBJ2-3
ASTLTAGTPNEQF many TRBV6-2/TRBV6-3 - TRBJ2-1
SARDLGPTYEQY many TRBV20-1 - TRBJ2-7
ATSDLMLEGIETQY many TRBV24-1 - TRBJ2-5
ASSLTGAESYEQY many TRBV7-8 - TRBJ2-7
ASSRAGGAYGYT - TRBV14 TRBD1 TRBJ1-2